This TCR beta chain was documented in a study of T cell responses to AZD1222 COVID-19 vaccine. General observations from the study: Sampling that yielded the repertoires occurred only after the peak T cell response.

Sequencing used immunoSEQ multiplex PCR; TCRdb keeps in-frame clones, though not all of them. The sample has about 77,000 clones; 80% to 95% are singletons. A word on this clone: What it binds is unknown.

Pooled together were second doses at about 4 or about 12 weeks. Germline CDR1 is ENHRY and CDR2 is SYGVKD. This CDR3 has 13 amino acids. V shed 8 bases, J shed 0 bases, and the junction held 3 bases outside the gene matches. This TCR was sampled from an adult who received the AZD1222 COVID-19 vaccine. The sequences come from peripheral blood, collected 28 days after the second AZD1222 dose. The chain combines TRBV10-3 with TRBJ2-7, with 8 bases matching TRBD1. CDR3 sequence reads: CAIGDRSSYEQYF. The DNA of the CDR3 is TGTGCCATCGGGGACAGGAGCTCCTACGAGCAGTACTTC.